A selection of T cell receptor beta chains follows, all from one sample in a study of CD8+CD57+ T cells in acquired aplastic anemia. TCRdb re-analysed the reads in MiXCR, keeping a single row per CDR3 protein. The table records more than 250,000 distinct CDR3 sequences, roughly 80% of them present only once. The sample consisted of sorted CD4+, CD8+, or CD8+CD57+ T cells (not recorded which) from PBMCs. Receptors originate from a human donor with aplastic anemia. The CDR3 runs from the conserved cysteine through the conserved F or W. The D gene is left open where the match is weak. Clone size appears in some rows only: once, few, many, or a class for an expanded clone.

>-|TRBJ2-3|TRBD2|TRBV7-6
TGTGCCAGCAGCTTAGGGGGAGGGAATGAGCAGTATTTT
CASSLGGGNEQYF
>-|TRBJ2-1|TRBD2|TRBV9
TGTTCCAGCAGTGATGGGGGGGTCCACGAGCAGCTCTTCTTC
CSSSDGGVHEQLFF
>-|TRBJ2-1|-|TRBV7-8
TGTGCCAGCAGCTTAGCGAGAGGTCCCGATAGCGATGAGCAGTTCTTC
CASSLARGPDSDEQFF
>-|TRBJ1-2|-|TRBV24-1
TGTGCCAGCAGGACTAGGGGCAGGGGCTTGGAGTATGGCTACACCTTC
CASRTRGRGLEYGYTF
>-|TRBJ2-1|-|TRBV7-9
TGTGCCAGCAGCTTCCGCAGAGCGAAGGAAAATGAGCAGTTCTTC
CASSFRRAKENEQFF
>-|TRBJ2-3|-|TRBV7-2
TGTGCCAGCAGCTCCACGGGTGCTGAAGAGCAGTTCTACTTT
CASSSTGAEEQFYF
>-|TRBJ2-7|-|TRBV6-1
TGTGCCAGCAGTGAAGCGCTGGGCTACGAGCAGTACTTC
CASSEALGYEQYF
>few|TRBJ1-2|-|TRBV7-8
-
CASSWGGGSNTGYTF
>-|TRBJ2-1|-|TRBV7-9
TGTGCCAGCAGCGCCAATGATACGCAGTATATTGGCCCATTCTTC
CASSANDTQYIGPFF
>-|TRBJ2-3|TRBD2|TRBV9
TGTGCCAGCAACCGAGGGACTAGCCCTACCGGAGAGTTT
CASNRGTSPTGEF